The next 8 T cell receptor beta chains were all read from a single sample in a study of blood T cell repertoires in COVID-19. Sequencing used immunoSEQ multiplex PCR; TCRdb keeps in-frame clones, though not all of them. The top ten clones hold roughly 8.7% of a sample with 230,000 or so clones, 65% to 85% of them seen once. Sample: peripheral blood. Receptors originate from a man aged 40-49 years with active or convalescent COVID-19.

The CDR3 reads CAWSGQDRQPQHF. As DNA, the CDR3 is TGTGCCTGGAGTGGACAGGACAGGCAGCCCCAGCATTTT. The genes are TRBV30 and TRBJ1-5, with 7 bases fitting TRBD1. The V and J ends lost 1 base and 7 bases, in that order; junction bases with no gene match: 4. The CDR3 is 13 residues long. Germline loops: CDR1 GTSNPN, CDR2 SVGIG (reference sequence). Combining the CDR3 with reference TRBV30 and TRBJ1-5 gives the whole variable domain SQTIHQWPATLVQPVGSPLSLECTVEGTSNPNLYWYRQAAGRGLQLLFYSVGIGQISSEVPQNLSASRPQDRQFILSSKKLLLSDSGFYLCAWSGQDRQPQHFGDGTRLSIL.

This chain links TRBV30 with TRBJ1-6, with TRBD1 identical over 9 bases. The CDR3 contains 12 residues. V trimming: 3 bases; J trimming: 11 bases; junction bases outside the gene matches: 2. CDR1 is GTSNPN and CDR2 is SVGIG in the germline V gene (reference sequence). The CDR3 DNA sequence: TGTGCCTGGAGACAGGGGGCACCACCCCTCCACTTT. This encodes CAWRQGAPPLHF.

The rearrangement links TRBV5-1 to TRBJ1-5, with D perhaps TRBD1 (6 bases). V lost 0 bases, J lost 1 base, and 8 bases lay in between. This CDR3 region has 15 residues. Germline-derived CDR1 and CDR2 are SGHRS and YFSETQ. In DNA, the CDR3 is TGCGCCAGCAGCTTGGAGGGGGAAAGCAATCAGCCCCAGCATTTT. Its protein product is CASSLEGESNQPQHF.

This chain links TRBV12-3 or TRBV12-4 with TRBJ2-5, with D perhaps TRBD1 (5 bases). V lost 3 bases and J lost 5, with 10 bases in between. The CDR3 runs 13 residues. In DNA form, the CDR3 reads TGTGCCAGCAGTTTGACAGTCCCCGAGACCCAGTACTTC. This encodes CASSLTVPETQYF.

The chain combines TRBV3-1 (or the pseudogene TRBV3-2) with TRBJ1-5; no firm D call. The CDR3 is made up of 15 amino acids. The V gene lost 4 bases and the J gene lost 5 bases, with 15 bases spanning the gap. Germline assignment: CDR1 LGHDT and CDR2 YNNKEL (reference sequence). The CDR3 sequence: CASSPGPGTHQPQHF. CDR3 sequence (DNA): TGTGCCAGCAGCCCGGGTCCCGGAACGCATCAGCCCCAGCATTTT.

The chain employs TRBV18 and TRBJ2-3; D uncertain. V dropped 2 bases and J dropped 2 bases, with 11 bases sitting between them. The CDR3 length is 15 residues. The germline V gene has CDR1 KGHSH and CDR2 LQKENI. The CDR3: CASSPWVESTDTQYF. CDR3 DNA: TGTGCCAGCTCACCATGGGTGGAGTCCACAGATACGCAGTATTTT.

V gene TRBV2 combines with J gene TRBJ2-1; D perhaps matches TRBD2 (6 bases). This CDR3 has 15 residues. Trimming stripped 7 bases from V and 6 bases from J, with 19 bases between. The germline V gene encodes CDR1 SNHLY and CDR2 FYNNEI. The CDR3 is CASTEGRGGPNEQFF. CDR3 sequence (DNA): TGTGCCAGCACAGAGGGAAGGGGAGGACCCAATGAGCAGTTCTTC.

This chain links TRBV23-1 with TRBJ2-7; 11 bases align to TRBD1. TRBV23-1 counts as an open reading frame of uncertain function. This CDR3 spans 17 amino acids. V shed 7 bases and J 4 bases; nucleotides not matched to a gene: 15. The chain's CDR3 is CASKSRGPGQGVYEQYF. The CDR3 DNA reads as TGCGCCAGCAAATCAAGGGGGCCGGGACAGGGGGTTTACGAGCAGTACTTC.